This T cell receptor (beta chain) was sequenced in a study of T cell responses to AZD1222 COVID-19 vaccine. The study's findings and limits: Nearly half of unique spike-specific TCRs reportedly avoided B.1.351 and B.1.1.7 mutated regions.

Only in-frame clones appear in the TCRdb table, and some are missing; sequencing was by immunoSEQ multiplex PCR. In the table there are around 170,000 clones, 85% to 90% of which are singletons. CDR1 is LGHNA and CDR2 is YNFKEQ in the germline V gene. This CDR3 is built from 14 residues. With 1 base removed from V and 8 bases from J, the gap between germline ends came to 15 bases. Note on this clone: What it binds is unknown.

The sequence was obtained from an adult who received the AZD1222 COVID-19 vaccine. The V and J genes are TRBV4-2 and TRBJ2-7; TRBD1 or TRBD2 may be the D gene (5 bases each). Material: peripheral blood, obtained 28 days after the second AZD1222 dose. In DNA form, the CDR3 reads TGTGCCAGCAGCCAAGCCCTCTCAGGGAGCAAGCAGTACTTC. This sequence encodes CASSQALSGSKQYF.